This T cell receptor beta chain comes out of a study of regulatory T cells. Findings of the study overall: Skewed V and J usage and few unique V-J pairs marked patient repertoires, most in Tregs. Shannon entropy was nonsignificantly lower in patient CD8+ T cells than control CD8+ cells.

The PCR used 52 TRBV and 13 TRBJ primers. The data were produced by immunoSEQ multiplex PCR, yet TCRdb's version contains in-frame clones alone and is incomplete. The sample has 10,000 or so clones, under 90% seen once; the top ten hold over 9.5%. Germline lookup yields CDR1 MDHEN and CDR2 SYDVKM. The CDR3 has 13 residues. V shed 4 bases and J shed 7 bases, with 13 bases lying between them. Turning to this clone: Its target is unknown. The same CDR3 also results from other DNA sequences found in this sample.

Input material: CD8+ T cells sorted from blood. The sequence came from a person aged 18 to 30 with CD3G deficiency. V gene TRBV28 combines with J gene TRBJ2-5, with D perhaps assigned TRBD1 or TRBD2 (7 bases each). The CDR3 DNA reads as TGTGCCAGCAGTTGGACAGGACTAGGGACCCAGTACTTC. This encodes CASSWTGLGTQYF. The full variable domain, rest sourced from reference TRBV28 and TRBJ2-5, is DVKVTQSSRYLVKRTGEKVFLECVQDMDHENMFWYRQDPGLGLRLIYFSYDVKMKEKGDIPEGYSVSREKKERFSLILESASTNQTSMYLCASSWTGLGTQYFGPGTRLLVL.